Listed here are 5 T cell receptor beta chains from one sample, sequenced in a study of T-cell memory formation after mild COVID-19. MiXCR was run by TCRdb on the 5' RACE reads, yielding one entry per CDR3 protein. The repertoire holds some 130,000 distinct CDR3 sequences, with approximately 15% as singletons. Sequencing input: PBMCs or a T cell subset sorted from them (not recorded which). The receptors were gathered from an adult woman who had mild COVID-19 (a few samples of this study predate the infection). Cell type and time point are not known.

The CDR3 DNA reads as TGTGCCAGCAGCTTTGCAGGGGGAGAAGCTTTCTTT. Protein sequence: CASSFAGGEAFF. The J gene is TRBJ1-1, the V gene TRBV7-9, with TRBD1 matching over 7 bases. The CDR3 runs 12 residues. After removal of 3 bases from V and 8 bases from J, the junction contained 3 bases not matched to a gene. Germline V lookup: CDR1 SEHNR, CDR2 FQNEAQ (reference sequence).

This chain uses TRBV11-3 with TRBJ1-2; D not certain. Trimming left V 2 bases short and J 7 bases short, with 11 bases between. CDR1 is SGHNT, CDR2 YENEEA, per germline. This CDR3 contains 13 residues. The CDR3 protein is CASSLMPGSGYTF. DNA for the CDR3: TGTGCCAGCAGCTTAATGCCCGGGAGTGGCTACACCTTC.

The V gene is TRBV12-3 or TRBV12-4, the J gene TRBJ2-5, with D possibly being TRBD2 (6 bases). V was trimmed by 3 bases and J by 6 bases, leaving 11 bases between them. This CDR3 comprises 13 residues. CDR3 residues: CASSFVGGKTQYF. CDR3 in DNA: TGTGCCAGCAGTTTTGTGGGGGGAAAGACCCAGTACTTC.

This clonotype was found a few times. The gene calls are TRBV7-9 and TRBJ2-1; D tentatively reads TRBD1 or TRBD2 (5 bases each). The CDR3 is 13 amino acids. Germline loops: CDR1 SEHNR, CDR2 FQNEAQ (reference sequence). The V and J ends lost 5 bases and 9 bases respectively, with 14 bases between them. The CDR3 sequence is CASSASGPSEQFF. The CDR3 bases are TGTGCCAGCAGCGCCTCGGGGCCCAGTGAGCAGTTCTTC.

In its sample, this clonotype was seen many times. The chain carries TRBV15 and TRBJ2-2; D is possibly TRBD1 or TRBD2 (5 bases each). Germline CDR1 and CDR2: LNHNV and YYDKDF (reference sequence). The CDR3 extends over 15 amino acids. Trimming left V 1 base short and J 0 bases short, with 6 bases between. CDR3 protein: CATSRGGANTGELFF. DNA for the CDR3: TGTGCCACCAGCAGAGGAGGGGCGAACACCGGGGAGCTGTTTTTT.